This T cell receptor (beta chain) originates from a study of T-cell reconstitution after alpha-beta-depleted transplantation in children. Study results and caveats: T cells produced anew were the main source of T-cell counts and diversity one year after transplant. After transplant, at about two months, alpha-beta T cells were reportedly derived from several hundred expanded graft clones.

The germline gives CDR1 SGHVS, CDR2 FNYEAQ. The ends lost 5 bases at V and 8 bases at J; junction bases unmatched: 13. The CDR3 has 16 residues. This clonotype was observed at least ten times. Antigen: not known. Unique molecular identifiers were used to barcode this TCRbeta library. A single record per CDR3 protein comes from TCRdb applying MiXCR to the PCR reads. This sample has 40,000 to 60,000 distinct CDR3 sequences, with nearly 9.5% found just once. The chain combines TRBV7-6 with TRBJ2-3; 10 bases line up with TRBD2. Sequencing used PBMCs, mostly from graft donor cells, obtained 60 days after TCRalphabeta/CD19-depleted stem cell transplant. This sequence was found in a male patient under 10 years old who had a stem cell transplant for chronic granulomatous disease, so the T cells may come from the graft donor. Here the CDR3 reads CASSPGGGLAIATQYF. CDR3 nucleotides: TGTGCCAGCAGCCCCGGGGGGGGACTAGCGATTGCTACGCAGTATTTT. Complete variable domain (other parts from reference TRBV7-6 and TRBJ2-3): GAGVSQSPRYKVTKRGQDVALRCDPISGHVSLYWYRQALGQGPEFLTYFNYEAQQDKSGLPNDRFSAERPEGSISTLTIQRTEQRDSAMYRCASSPGGGLAIATQYFGPGTRLTVL.